These 2 T cell receptor beta chains originate from one sample sequenced in a study of blood T cell repertoires in COVID-19. Generated by immunoSEQ multiplex PCR, the TCRdb table keeps only in-frame clones and is missing some. The sample has under 70,000 clones; 91% are singletons. Source material: peripheral blood. Every receptor here comes from a woman aged 55 to 70 with active or convalescent COVID-19.

The chain employs TRBV2 and TRBJ1-1; 7 bases match TRBD1. From germline, CDR1 is SNHLY and CDR2 FYNNEI. The CDR3 sequence is 15 residues long. V dropped 6 bases and J dropped 5; count of bases not matched to a gene: 12. The CDR3 DNA reads TGTGCCAGCAGAGGGACAACGGACAGGTCGACTGAAGCTTTCTTT. Translation: CASRGTTDRSTEAFF.

This chain joins TRBV7-2 and TRBJ2-1, with D maybe TRBD2 (6 bases). Germline V CDR1 and CDR2: SGHTA, FQGNSA. The length of the CDR3 is 15 residues. V dropped 1 base and J dropped 7 bases, with 14 bases sitting between them. CDR3 loop: CASSLGGLPVNEQFF. The DNA for the CDR3 is TGTGCCAGCAGCTTAGGAGGACTACCAGTAAATGAGCAGTTCTTC.